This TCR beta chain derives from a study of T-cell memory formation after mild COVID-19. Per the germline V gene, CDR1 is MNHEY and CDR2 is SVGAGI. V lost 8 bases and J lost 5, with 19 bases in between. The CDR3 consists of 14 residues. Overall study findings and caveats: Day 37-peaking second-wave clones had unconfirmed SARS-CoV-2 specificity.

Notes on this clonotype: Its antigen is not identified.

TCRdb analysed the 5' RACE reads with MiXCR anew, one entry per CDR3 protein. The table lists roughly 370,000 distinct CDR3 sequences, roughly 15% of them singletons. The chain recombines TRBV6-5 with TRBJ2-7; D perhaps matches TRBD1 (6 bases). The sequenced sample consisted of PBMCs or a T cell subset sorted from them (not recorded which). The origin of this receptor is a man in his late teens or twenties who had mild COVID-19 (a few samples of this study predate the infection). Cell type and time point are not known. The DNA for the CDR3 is TGTGCCAGCCCCGCGAACCCAGGGGATCACGAGCAGTACTTC. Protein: CASPANPGDHEQYF.